This T cell receptor (beta chain) is drawn from a study of cytomegalovirus exposure and HLA in healthy donors. In the PCR, 60 Vbeta and 13 Jbeta primers were used. Method: immunoSEQ multiplex PCR; TCRdb's copy keeps in-frame clones and lacks some. Among some 85,000 clones, around 84% were seen once, and the ten largest hold approximately 4.6%. This CDR3 has 13 amino acids. With 5 bases clipped from V and 4 bases from J, the junction kept 5 bases outside the gene matches. Germline V gene lookup returns CDR1 MGHRA and CDR2 YSYEKL. To note about this clone: What it binds is not known.

Findings of the study overall: In vitro data verified a few CMV-associated chains as specific for CMV antigens.

The source material was PBMCs. The chain is built from TRBV4-1 and TRBJ2-7; TRBD2 agrees at 7 bases. The sequence was collected from a woman aged 40 to 50 in good health and CMV-seropositive. The CDR3 protein is CASSSLAEYEQYF. The CDR3 nucleotides are TGCGCCAGCAGCAGCCTAGCGGAGTACGAGCAGTACTTC.